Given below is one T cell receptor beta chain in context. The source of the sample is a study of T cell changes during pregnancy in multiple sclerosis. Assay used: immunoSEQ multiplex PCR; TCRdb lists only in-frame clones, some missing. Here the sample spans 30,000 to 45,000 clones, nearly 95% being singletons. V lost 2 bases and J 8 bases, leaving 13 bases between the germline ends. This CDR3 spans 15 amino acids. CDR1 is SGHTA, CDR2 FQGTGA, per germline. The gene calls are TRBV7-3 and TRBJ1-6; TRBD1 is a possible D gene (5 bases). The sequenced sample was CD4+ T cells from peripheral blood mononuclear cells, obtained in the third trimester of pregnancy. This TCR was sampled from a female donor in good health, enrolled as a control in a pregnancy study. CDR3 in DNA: TGTGCCAGCAGCTTACAGGGAGGTGGCGATTCACCCCTCCACTTT. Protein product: CASSLQGGGDSPLHF. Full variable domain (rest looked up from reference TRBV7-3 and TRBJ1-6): GAGVSQTPSNKVTEKGKYVELRCDPISGHTALYWYRQSLGQGPEFLIYFQGTGAADDSGLPNDRFFAVRPEGSVSTLKIQRTERGDSAVYLCASSLQGGGDSPLHFGNGTRLTVT.